This TCR beta chain was observed in a study of technical replicates of blood from a few donors. The CDR3 runs 14 residues. CDR1 and CDR2 from the germline V gene are SGHNT and YYREEE (reference sequence). Here immunoSEQ multiplex PCR was the method, and the copy in TCRdb shows in-frame clones only, minus some. This sample has around 80,000 clones, with 90% to 95% found just once. Comment on this clone: A junction boundary mismatches the germline segment, possibly from a read error.

The source material was T cells isolated from PBMCs. The sequence derives from a human donor in good health. This chain uses TRBV5-4 with TRBJ2-4; the D is unclear. The CDR3 here is CASTLDRDMNIQYF. The CDR3 region has the DNA TGTGCCAGCACCTTGGACCGTGACATGAACATTCAGTACTTC. Supplemented by reference TRBV5-4 and TRBJ2-4, the full variable domain reads ETGVTQSPTHLIKTRGQQVTLRCSSQSGHNTVSWYQQALGQGPQFIFQYYREEENGRGNFPPRFSGLQFPNYSSELNVNALELDDSALYLCASTLDRDMNIQYFGAGTRLSVL.